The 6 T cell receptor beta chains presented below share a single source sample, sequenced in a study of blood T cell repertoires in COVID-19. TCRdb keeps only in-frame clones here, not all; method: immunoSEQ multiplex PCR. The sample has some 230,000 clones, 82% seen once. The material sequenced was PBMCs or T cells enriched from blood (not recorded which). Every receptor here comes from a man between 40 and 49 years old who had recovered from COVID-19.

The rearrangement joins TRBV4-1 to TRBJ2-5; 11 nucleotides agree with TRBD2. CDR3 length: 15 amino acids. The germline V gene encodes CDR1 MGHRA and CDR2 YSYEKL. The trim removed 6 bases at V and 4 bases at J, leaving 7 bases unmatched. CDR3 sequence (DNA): TGCGCCAGCAGGCCGACTAGCGGGGCACCAGAGACCCAGTACTTC. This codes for CASRPTSGAPETQYF.

The CDR3 DNA is TGTGCCAGCAGCCCTTTCCCGGGACATAACTCCGAGCAGTACTTC. As protein: CASSPFPGHNSEQYF. V gene TRBV9 combines with J gene TRBJ2-7, with D possibly matching TRBD1 (6 bases). The V gene's germline CDR1 is SGDLS and CDR2 YYNGEE. The CDR3 consists of 15 residues. Trimming shortened V by 4 bases and J by 6 bases, and 20 bases separated the two germline ends.

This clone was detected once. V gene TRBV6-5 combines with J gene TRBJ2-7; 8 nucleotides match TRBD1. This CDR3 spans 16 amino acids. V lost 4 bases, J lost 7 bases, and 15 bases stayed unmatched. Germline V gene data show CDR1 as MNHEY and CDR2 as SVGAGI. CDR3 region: CASSSPGQGRTGEQYF. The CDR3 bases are TGTGCCAGCAGTTCCCCCGGACAGGGCAGGACTGGGGAGCAGTACTTC.

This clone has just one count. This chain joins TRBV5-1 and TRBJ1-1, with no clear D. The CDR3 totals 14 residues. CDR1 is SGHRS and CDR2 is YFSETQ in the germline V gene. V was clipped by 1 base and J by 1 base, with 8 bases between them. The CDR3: CASSLYRSNTEAFF. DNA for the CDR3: TGCGCCAGCAGCTTGTACAGATCGAACACTGAAGCTTTCTTT.

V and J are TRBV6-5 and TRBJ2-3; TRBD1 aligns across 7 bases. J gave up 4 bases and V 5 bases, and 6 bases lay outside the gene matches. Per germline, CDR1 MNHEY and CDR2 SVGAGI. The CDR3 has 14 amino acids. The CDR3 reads CASSNRQGADTQYF. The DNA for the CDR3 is TGTGCCAGCAGTAACCGACAGGGCGCAGATACGCAGTATTTT.

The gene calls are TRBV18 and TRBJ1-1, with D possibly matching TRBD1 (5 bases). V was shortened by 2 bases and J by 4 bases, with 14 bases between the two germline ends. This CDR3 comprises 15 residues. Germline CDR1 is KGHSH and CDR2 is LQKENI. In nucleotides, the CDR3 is TGTGCCAGCTCACCAGGAGGGGCGGGGGTCACTGAAGCTTTCTTT. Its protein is CASSPGGAGVTEAFF. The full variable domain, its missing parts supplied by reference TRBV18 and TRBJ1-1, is NAGVMQNPRHLVRRRGQEARLRCSPMKGHSHVYWYRQLPEEGLKFMVYLQKENIIDESGMPKERFSAEFPKEGPSILRIQQVVRGDSAAYFCASSPGGAGVTEAFFGQGTRLTVV.